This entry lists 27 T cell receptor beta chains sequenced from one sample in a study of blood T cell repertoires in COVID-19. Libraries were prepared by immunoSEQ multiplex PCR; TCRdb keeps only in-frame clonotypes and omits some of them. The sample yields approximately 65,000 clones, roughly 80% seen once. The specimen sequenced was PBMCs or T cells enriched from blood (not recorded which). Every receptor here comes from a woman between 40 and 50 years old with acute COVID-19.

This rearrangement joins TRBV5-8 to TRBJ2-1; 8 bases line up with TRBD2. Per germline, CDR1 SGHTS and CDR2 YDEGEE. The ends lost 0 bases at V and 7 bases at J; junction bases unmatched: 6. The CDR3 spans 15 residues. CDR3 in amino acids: CASSLVAGPGNEQFF. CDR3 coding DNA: TGTGCCAGCAGCTTGGTAGCGGGGCCTGGGAATGAGCAGTTCTTC. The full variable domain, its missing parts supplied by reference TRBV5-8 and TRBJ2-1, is EAGVTQSPTHLIKTRGQQATLRCSPISGHTSVYWYQQALGLGLQFLLWYDEGEERNRGNFPPRFSGRQFPNYSSELNVNALELEDSALYLCASSLVAGPGNEQFFGPGTRLTVL.

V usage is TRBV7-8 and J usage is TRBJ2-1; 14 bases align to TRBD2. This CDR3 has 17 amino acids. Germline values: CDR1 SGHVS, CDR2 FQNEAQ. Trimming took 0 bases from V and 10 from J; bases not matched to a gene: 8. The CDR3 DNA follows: TGTGCCAGCAGCTTAGCCTGGGGACTAGCGGGAGCTGGGGAGCAGTTCTTC. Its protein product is CASSLAWGLAGAGEQFF.

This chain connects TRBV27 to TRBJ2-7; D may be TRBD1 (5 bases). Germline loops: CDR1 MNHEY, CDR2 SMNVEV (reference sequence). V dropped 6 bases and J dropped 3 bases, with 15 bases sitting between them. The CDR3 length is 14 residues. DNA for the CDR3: TGTGCCAGCAGCCCAAATCCAGGGAACTACGAGCAGTACGTC. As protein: CASSPNPGNYEQYV.

CDR3 residues: CASSTGTVYGYTF. The CDR3 bases are TGTGCCAGCAGCACCGGGACAGTCTATGGCTACACCTTC. This rearrangement joins TRBV28 to TRBJ1-2, with TRBD1 matching 7 bases. Per the germline V gene, CDR1 is MDHEN and CDR2 is SYDVKM. The CDR3 extends over 13 amino acids. Trimming removed 6 bases from V and 4 bases from J; junction bases left unmatched: 5.

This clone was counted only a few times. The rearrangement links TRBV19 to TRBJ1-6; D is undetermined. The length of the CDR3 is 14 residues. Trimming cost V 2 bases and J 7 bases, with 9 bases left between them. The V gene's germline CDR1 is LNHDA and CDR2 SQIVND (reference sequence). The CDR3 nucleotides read TGTGCCAGTAGTATAACATACCAAAATTCACCCCTCCACTTT. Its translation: CASSITYQNSPLHF.

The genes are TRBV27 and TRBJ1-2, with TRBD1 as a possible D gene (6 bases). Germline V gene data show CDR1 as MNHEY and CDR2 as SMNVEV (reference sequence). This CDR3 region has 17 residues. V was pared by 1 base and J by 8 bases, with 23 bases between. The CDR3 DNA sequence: TGTGCCAGCAGTTTATTTAACGCGGGGGGCCCTAGAAGGGGCTACACCTTC. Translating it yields CASSLFNAGGPRRGYTF.

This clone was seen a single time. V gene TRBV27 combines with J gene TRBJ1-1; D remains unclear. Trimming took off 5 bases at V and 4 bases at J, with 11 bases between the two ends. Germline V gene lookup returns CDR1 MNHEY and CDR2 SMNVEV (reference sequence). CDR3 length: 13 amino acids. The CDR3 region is CASSPTGITEAFF. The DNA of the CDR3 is TGTGCCAGCAGTCCAACCGGGATCACTGAAGCTTTCTTT.

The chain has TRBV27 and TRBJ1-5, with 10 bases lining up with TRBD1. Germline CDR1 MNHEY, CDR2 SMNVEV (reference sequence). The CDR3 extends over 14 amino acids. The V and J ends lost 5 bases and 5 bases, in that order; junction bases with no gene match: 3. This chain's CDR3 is CASSPDRGYQPQHF. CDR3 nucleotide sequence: TGTGCCAGCAGTCCGGACAGGGGGTATCAGCCCCAGCATTTT.

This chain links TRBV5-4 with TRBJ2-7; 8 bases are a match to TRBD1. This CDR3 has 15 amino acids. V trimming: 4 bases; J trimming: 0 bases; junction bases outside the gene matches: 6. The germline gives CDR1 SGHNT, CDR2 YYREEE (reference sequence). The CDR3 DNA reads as TGTGCCAGCAGCCCGGGACAGGCTAGCTCCTACGAGCAGTACTTC. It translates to CASSPGQASSYEQYF.

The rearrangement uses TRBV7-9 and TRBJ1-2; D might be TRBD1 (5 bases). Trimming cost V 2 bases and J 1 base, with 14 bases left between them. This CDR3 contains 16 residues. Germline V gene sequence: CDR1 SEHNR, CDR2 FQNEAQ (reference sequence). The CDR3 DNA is TGTGCCAGCAGCTTATCTATGGACACATTTAACTATGGCTACACCTTC. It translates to CASSLSMDTFNYGYTF.

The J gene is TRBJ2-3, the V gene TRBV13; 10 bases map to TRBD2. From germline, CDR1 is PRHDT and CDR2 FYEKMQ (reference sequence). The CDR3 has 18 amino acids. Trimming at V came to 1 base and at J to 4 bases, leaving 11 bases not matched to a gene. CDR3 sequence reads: CASSLVASGGALADTQYF. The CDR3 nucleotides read TGTGCCAGCAGCTTAGTGGCCAGCGGGGGGGCCTTGGCAGATACGCAGTATTTT.

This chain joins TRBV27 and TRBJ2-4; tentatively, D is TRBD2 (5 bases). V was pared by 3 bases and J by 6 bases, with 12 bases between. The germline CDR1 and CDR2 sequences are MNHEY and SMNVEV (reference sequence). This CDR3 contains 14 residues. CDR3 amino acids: CASSLFTEANIQYF. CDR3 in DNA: TGTGCCAGCAGTTTGTTTACGGAGGCAAACATTCAGTACTTC.

The DNA for the CDR3 is TGTGCCATCAGTACCGAGCTAGCGACCTACGAGCAGTACGTC. Residues: CAISTELATYEQYV. The J gene is TRBJ2-7, the V gene TRBV10-3, with D maybe TRBD2 (6 bases). V lost 5 bases and J lost 2, with 13 bases in between. CDR1 is ENHRY, CDR2 SYGVKD, per germline. CDR3 length: 14 amino acids.

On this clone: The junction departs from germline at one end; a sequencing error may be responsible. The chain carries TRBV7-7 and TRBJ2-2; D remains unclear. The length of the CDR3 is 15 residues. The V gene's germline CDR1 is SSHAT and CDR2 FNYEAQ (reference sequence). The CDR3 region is CASSLNERNTGELFF. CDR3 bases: TGTGCTAGCAGCTTGAACGAGCGGAACACCGGGGAGCTGTTTTTT.

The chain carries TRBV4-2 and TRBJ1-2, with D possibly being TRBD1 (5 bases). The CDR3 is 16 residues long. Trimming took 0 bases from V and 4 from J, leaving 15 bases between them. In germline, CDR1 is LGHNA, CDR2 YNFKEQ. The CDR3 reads CASSQDGAAPGYGYTF. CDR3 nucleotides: TGTGCCAGCAGCCAAGATGGGGCGGCTCCGGGCTATGGCTACACCTTC.

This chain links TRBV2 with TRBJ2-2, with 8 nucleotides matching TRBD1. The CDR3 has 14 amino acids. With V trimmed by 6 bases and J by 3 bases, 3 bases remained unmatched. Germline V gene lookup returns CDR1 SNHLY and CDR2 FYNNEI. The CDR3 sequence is CASSGTGDTGELFF. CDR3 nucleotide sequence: TGTGCCAGCAGCGGGACAGGTGACACCGGGGAGCTGTTTTTT. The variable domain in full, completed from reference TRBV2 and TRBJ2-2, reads EPEVTQTPSHQVTQMGQEVILRCVPISNHLYFYWYRQILGQKVEFLVSFYNNEISEKSEIFDDQFSVERPDGSNFTLKIRSTKLEDSAMYFCASSGTGDTGELFFGEGSRLTVL.

CDR3 in amino acids: CASSFRWGRGEAGELFF. In DNA form, the CDR3 reads TGTGCCAGCAGTTTCCGCTGGGGCAGGGGAGAGGCCGGGGAGCTGTTTTTT. The chain recombines TRBV28 with TRBJ2-2; D possibly corresponds to TRBD1 (6 bases). V gave up 3 bases and J gave up 6 bases, with 20 bases separating them. The CDR3 consists of 17 residues. Germline CDR1 and CDR2: MDHEN and SYDVKM.

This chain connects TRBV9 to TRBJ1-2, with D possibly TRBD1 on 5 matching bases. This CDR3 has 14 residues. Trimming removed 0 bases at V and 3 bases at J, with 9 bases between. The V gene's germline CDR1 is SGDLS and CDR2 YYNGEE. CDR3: CASSVGARDYGYTF. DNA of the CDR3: TGTGCCAGCAGCGTAGGGGCCAGGGACTATGGCTACACCTTC.

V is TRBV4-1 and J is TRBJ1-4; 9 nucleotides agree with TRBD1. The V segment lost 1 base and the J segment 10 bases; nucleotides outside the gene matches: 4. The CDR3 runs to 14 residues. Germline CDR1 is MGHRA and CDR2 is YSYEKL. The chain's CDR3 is CASSQATGGRKLFF. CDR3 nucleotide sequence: TGCGCCAGCAGCCAAGCGACAGGGGGGAGAAAACTGTTTTTT.

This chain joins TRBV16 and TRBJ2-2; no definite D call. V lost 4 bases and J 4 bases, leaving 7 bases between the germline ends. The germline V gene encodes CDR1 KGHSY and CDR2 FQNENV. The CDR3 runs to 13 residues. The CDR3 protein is CASSPKSTGELFF. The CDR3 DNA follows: TGTGCCAGCAGCCCTAAATCCACCGGGGAGCTGTTTTTT. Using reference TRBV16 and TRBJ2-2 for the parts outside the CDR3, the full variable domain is GEEVAQTPKHLVRGEGQKAKLYCAPIKGHSYVFWYQQVLKNEFKFLISFQNENVFDETGMPKERFSAKCLPNSPCSLEIQATKLEDSAVYFCASSPKSTGELFFGEGSRLTVL.

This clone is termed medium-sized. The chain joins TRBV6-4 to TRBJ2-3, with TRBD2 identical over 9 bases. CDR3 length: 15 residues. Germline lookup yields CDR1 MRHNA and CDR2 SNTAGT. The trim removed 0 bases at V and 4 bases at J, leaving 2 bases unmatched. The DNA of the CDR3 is TGTGCCAGCAGTGACTCCCCTAGCGGGGCAGATACGCAGTATTTT. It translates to CASSDSPSGADTQYF.

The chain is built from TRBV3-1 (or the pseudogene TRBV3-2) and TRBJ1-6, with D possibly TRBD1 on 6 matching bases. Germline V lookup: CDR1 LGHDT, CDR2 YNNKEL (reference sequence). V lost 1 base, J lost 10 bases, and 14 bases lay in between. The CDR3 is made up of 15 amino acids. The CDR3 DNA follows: TGTGCCAGCAGCCAAGTTCCAGGGAGGGGGTCACCCCTCCACTTT. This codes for CASSQVPGRGSPLHF.

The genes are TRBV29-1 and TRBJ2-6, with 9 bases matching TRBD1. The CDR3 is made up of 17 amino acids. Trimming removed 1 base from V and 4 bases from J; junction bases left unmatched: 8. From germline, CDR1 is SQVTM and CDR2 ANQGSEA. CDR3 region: CSVEGGWTGDGANVLTF. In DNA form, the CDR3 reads TGCAGCGTTGAAGGGGGTTGGACAGGGGACGGGGCCAACGTCCTGACTTTC.

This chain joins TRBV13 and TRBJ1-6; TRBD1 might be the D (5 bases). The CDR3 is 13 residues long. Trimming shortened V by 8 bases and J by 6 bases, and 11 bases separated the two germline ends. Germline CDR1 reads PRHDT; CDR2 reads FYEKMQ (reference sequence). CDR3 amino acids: CASGGTLNSPLHF. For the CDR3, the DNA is TGTGCCAGCGGCGGGACGCTTAATTCACCCCTCCACTTT.

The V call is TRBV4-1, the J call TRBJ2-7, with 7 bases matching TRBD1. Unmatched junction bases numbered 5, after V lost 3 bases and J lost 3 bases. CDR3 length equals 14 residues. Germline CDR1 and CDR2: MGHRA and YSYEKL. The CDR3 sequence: CASSHRGPGYEQYF. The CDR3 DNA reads TGCGCCAGCAGCCATAGGGGGCCCGGCTACGAGCAGTACTTC.

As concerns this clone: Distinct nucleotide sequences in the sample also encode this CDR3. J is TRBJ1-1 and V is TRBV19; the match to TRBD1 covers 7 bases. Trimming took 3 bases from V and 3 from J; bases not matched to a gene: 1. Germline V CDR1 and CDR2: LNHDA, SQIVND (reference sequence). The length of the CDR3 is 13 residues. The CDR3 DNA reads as TGTGCCAGTAGTATTGACAGGGACACTGAAGCTTTCTTT. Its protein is CASSIDRDTEAFF.

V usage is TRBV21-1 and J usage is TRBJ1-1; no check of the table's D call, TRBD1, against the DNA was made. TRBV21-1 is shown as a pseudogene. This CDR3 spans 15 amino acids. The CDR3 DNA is TGTGCCAACCCCGCATTCCAGGGGTTGAACACTGAAGCTTTCTTT. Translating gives CANPAFQGLNTEAFF.